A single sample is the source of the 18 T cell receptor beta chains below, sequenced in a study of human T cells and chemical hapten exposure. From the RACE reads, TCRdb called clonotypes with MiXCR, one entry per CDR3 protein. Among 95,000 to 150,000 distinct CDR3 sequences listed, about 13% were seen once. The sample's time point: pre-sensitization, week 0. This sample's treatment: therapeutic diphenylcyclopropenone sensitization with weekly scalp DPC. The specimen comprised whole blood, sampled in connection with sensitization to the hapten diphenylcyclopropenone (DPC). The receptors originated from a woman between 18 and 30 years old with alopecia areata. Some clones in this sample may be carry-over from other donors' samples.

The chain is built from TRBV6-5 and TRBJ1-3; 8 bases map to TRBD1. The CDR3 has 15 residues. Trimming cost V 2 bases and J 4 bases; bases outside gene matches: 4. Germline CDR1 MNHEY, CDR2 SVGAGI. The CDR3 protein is CASSYAGGLGNTIYF. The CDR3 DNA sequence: TGTGCCAGCAGTTACGCAGGGGGCTTAGGAAACACCATATATTTT.

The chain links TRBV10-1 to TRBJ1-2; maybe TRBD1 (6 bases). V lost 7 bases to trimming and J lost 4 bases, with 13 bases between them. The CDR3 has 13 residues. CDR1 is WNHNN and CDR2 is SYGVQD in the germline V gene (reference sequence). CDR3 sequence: CASIQGTVYGYTF. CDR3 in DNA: TGCGCCAGCATCCAGGGGACCGTCTATGGCTACACCTTC.

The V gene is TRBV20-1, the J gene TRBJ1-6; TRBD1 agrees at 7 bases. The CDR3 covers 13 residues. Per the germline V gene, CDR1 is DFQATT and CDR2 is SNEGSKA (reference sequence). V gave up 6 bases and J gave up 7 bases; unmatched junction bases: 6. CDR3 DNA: TGCAGTGCCTCAAAGGGACAGAATTCACCCCTCCACTTT. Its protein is CSASKGQNSPLHF.

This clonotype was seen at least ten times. The CDR3 DNA sequence: TGTGCCAGCAGCGTACCGGGGGACGGAACCGGGGAGCTGTTTTTT. Translating gives CASSVPGDGTGELFF. The chain employs TRBV9 and TRBJ2-2, with D possibly matching TRBD2 (6 bases). CDR3 length equals 15 residues. Germline CDR1 is SGDLS and CDR2 is YYNGEE. V lost 1 base to trimming and J lost 5 bases, with 12 bases between them. Based on the CDR3 plus reference TRBV9 and TRBJ2-2, the full variable domain is DSGVTQTPKHLITATGQRVTLRCSPRSGDLSVYWYQQSLDQGLQFLIQYYNGEERAKGNILERFSAQQFPDLHSELNLSSLELGDSALYFCASSVPGDGTGELFFGEGSRLTVL.

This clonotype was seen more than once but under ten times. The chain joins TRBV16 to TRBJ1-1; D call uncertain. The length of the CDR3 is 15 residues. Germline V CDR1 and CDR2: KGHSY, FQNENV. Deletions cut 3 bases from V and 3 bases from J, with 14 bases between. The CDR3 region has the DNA TGTGCCAGCAGCCAGCTCGTCTTGGAGGACACTGAAGCTTTCTTT. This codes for CASSQLVLEDTEAFF.

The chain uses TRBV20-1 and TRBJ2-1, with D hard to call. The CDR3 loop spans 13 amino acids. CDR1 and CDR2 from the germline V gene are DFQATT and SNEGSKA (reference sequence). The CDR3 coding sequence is TGCAGGTACAGATCAAGCTCCTACAATGAGCAGTTCTTC. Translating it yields CRYRSSSYNEQFF.

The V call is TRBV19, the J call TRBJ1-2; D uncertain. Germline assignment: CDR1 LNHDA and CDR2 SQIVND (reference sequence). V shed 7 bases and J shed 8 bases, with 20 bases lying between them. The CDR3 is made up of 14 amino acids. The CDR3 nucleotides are TGTGCCAGTACCGTCTCGGTCCGGACGCGGGGCTACACCTTC. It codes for CASTVSVRTRGYTF.

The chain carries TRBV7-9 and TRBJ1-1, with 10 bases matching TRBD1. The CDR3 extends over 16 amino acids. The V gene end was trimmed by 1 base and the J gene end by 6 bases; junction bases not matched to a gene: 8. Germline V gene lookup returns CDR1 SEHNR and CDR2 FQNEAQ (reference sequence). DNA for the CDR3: TGTGCCAGCAGCTTAGGGAGACCGGGACAGGGGCCTGAAGCTTTCTTT. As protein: CASSLGRPGQGPEAFF.

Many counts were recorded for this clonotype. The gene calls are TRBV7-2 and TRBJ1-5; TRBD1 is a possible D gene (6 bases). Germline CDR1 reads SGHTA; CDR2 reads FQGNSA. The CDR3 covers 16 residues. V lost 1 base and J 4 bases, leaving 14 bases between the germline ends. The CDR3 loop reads CASSLVEGGRNQPQHF. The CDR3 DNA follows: TGTGCCAGCAGCTTAGTGGAAGGGGGGCGGAATCAGCCCCAGCATTTT.

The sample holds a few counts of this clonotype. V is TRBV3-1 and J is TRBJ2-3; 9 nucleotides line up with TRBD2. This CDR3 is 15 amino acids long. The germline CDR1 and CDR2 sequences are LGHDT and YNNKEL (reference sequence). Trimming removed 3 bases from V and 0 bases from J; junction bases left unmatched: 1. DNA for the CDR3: TGTGCCAGCAGCCAGAGCGGGGGGAGCACAGATACGCAGTATTTT. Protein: CASSQSGGSTDTQYF.

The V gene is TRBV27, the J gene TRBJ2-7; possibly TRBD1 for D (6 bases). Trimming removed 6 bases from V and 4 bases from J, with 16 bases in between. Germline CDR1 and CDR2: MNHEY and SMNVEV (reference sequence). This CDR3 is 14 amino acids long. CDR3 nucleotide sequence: TGTGCCAGCAGGGCCCGACTGGGGGCTTACGAGCAGTACTTC. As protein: CASRARLGAYEQYF.

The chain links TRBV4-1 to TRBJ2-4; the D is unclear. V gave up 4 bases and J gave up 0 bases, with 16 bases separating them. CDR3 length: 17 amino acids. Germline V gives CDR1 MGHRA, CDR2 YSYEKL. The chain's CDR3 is CASSPPLQPIAKNIQYF. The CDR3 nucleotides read TGCGCCAGCAGCCCGCCCCTACAGCCTATAGCCAAAAACATTCAGTACTTC.

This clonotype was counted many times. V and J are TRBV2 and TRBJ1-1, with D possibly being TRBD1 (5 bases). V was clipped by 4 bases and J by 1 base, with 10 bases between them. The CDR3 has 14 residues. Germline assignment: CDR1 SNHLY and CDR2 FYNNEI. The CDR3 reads CASSVGPWNTEAFF. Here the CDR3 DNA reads TGTGCCAGCAGTGTGGGACCCTGGAACACTGAAGCTTTCTTT.

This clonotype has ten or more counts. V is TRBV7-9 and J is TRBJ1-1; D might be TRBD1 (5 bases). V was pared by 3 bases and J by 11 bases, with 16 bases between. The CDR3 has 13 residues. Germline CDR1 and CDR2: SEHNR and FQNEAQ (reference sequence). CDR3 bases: TGTGCCAGCAGCTTTGACAGACAATATGTTGCTTTCTTT. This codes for CASSFDRQYVAFF.

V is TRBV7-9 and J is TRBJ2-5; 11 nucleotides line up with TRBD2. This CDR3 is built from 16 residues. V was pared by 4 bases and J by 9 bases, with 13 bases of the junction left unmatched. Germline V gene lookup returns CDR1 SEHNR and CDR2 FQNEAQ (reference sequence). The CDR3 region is CASSSAPGLAAESQYF. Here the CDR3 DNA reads TGTGCCAGCAGCTCTGCTCCGGGACTAGCGGCGGAGTCCCAGTACTTC.

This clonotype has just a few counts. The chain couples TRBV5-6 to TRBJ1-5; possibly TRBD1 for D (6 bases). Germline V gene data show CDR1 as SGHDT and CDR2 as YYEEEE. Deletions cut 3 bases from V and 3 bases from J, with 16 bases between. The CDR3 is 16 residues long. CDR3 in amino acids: CASSSLDSDPNQPQHF. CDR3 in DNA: TGTGCCAGCAGCTCCCTGGACAGTGACCCCAATCAGCCCCAGCATTTT. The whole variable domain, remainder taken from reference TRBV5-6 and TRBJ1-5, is DAGVTQSPTHLIKTRGQQVTLRCSPKSGHDTVSWYQQALGQGPQFIFQYYEEEERQRGNFPDRFSGHQFPNYSSELNVNALLLGDSALYLCASSSLDSDPNQPQHFGDGTRLSIL.

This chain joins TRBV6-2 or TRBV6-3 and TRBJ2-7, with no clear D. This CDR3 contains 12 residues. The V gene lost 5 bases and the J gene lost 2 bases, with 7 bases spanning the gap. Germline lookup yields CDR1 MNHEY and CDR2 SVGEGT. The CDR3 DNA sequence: TGTGCCAGCAGTGGACCGACCTACGAGCAGTACTTC. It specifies CASSGPTYEQYF.

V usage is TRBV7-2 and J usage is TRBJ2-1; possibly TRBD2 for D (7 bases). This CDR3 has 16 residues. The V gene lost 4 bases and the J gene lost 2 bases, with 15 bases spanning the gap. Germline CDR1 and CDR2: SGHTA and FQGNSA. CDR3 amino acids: CASSSPVGGPYNEQFF. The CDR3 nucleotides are TGTGCCAGCAGCTCCCCGGTGGGGGGGCCCTACAATGAGCAGTTCTTC. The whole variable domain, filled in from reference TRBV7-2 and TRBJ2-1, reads GAGVSQSPSNKVTEKGKDVELRCDPISGHTALYWYRQSLGQGLEFLIYFQGNSAPDKSGLPSDRFSAERTGGSVSTLTIQRTQQEDSAVYLCASSSPVGGPYNEQFFGPGTRLTVL.